Described below is a single T cell receptor beta chain sequence and its context. The table lists this clonotype with a few counts. Its antigen is still unknown. Per-base quality was not reported, and no clone a single base away is much larger than it. This specimen comes from a study of human T cells and chemical hapten exposure (dated by TCRdb to about 2021). With respect to the entire study: For sensitization, 2% DPC in acetone was applied to a 2 cm by 2 cm area of upper inner arm skin. Libraries were combined into a pool for sequencing, and differences in TCR yield between samples came mainly from small differences in library volumes within the pool. Alopecia areata with under or over 50% scalp involvement, alopecia totalis and alopecia universalis were represented in the patient cohort, which was mostly female. Throughout the study period of roughly 24 weeks, patients also received therapeutic DPC doses to the scalp every week. Blood for TCR sequencing was provided by twenty-nine alopecia patients at one to four time points (pre-sensitization, 2, 6 and 24 weeks). The study tracked peripheral blood TCR repertoire changes in vivo during primary and secondary sensitization to the hapten diphenylcyclopropenone (DPC) in alopecia patients. Patch testing on the upper back used Finn chambers containing 0.01% DPC, with scoring done after 6 days according to International Contact Dermatitis Research Group standards. Blood was sampled from patients pre-sensitization (week 0) and at 2, 6 and about 24 weeks after DPC sensitization. The investigation overall reported the following: DPC sensitization did not change the number of TCRs with a frequency above 1 in 1000, and there was no evidence of changes in global repertoire structure. Compared with pre-sensitization or healthy control sets, expanded TCRs formed significantly more large CDR3 similarity clusters, which is consistent with antigen-driven responses. Because all patients had alopecia, a presumed autoimmune disease, the immune response of the patients might differ from that of healthy individuals. Repeated subsampling changed both the strength of the expansion versus patch-test correlation and the threshold at which the correlation became significant. Patch test score correlated positively with the number of PT1 expanded TCRs, reaching significance at thresholds 8, 16 and 32 but not at 4.

Receptors were amplified or captured by RACE. The sample was run on a NextSeq 500. During library preparation, unique molecular identifiers were attached to individual cDNA molecules so that TCRs could be counted in a quantitative, reproducible way. Each blood RNA sample was used to sequence both TCR alpha and TCR beta chains. As for the authors' bioinformatics: The median number of TCRs per sample was approximately 93,000, ranging from about 23,224 to 700,000. V, J and CDR3 annotation of the TCR reads was carried out using the Decombinator software suite. To make PS versus PT1 abundance plots, every sample was subsampled to the same number of TCRs (28,000). Expanded TCRs were defined as absent before sensitization and observed at least eight times at the 2-week time point. TCRdb's own reprocessing of the public reads used fastp at Q25 and MiXCR and kept productive beta chains. CDR3 protein duplicates are merged, each entry listing the most common genes and DNA. The V and J calls, along with clone size, are taken from TCRdb and not from the paper's own processing. The sample has about 87,000 distinct CDR3 sequences on record, roughly 9.1% of them singletons. The ten most abundant clones make up roughly 3.5% of the sample.

From the cysteine through the phenylalanine, the CDR3 covers 12 amino acids. The retained sequence is limited to the CDR3, 36 bases, with the frame set at the first base. The germline V gene supplies CDR1 ENHRY and CDR2 SYGVKD. V is trimmed back by 11 bases and J by 7 bases, and the junction contains 5 bases that no gene match accounts for. Read against the paper, the sample's time point label means: pre-sensitization, week 0. Read against the paper, the sample's treatment or condition label means: therapeutic diphenylcyclopropenone sensitization with weekly scalp DPC. At every patch-test visit, the blood draw took place before the patch test was put on. Eligible patients were aged 18 to 70, diagnosed with alopecia, deemed suitable for DPC therapy, and excluded if pregnant. Total RNA was isolated from unfractionated whole blood collected in Tempus Blood RNA tubes.

The V gene is TRBV10-3 and the J gene is TRBJ1-2; 12 bases in between match TRBD1. Sequences were derived from whole blood, sampled in connection with sensitization to the hapten diphenylcyclopropenone (DPC). The receptor was derived from a woman aged 40 to 55 with alopecia areata. Some clones in this sample may be carry-over from other donors' samples. The CDR3 protein is CASGTGGAGYTF. The DNA is TGTGCCTCCGGGACAGGGGGCGCTGGCTACACCTTC.